This TCR beta chain was observed in a study of OX40 agonist ivuxolimab in advanced cancers. Study-wide background: Ivuxolimab, which is an agonistic anti-OX40 (CD134) antibody, was administered to the patients. Three patients, one with hepatocellular carcinoma and two with cutaneous melanoma, achieved partial responses.

This CDR3 has 12 amino acids. V was trimmed by 2 bases and J by 3 bases, leaving 4 bases between them. Germline loops: CDR1 KGHSH, CDR2 LQKENI. Worth noting for this clone: Other DNA sequences of this sample code for an identical CDR3.

This table comes from immunoSEQ multiplex PCR, and its TCRdb copy is limited to in-frame clones, with some not included. The sample records about 150,000 clones, 90% to 95% being singletons. This sequence joins TRBV18 and TRBJ2-5; D is undetermined. Material: CD4+ or CD8+ T cells sorted from blood, obtained in a trial of the OX40 agonist ivuxolimab. This TCR was sampled from an adult with an advanced solid tumor such as melanoma, head and neck, liver or kidney cancer. The CDR3 loop is CASSPREETQYF. The CDR3 nucleotides are TGTGCCAGCTCACCAAGGGAAGAGACCCAGTACTTC.